This T cell receptor beta chain was identified in a study of T cell responses to AZD1222 COVID-19 vaccine. Broader study findings: Nearly half of unique spike-specific TCRs reportedly avoided B.1.351 and B.1.1.7 mutated regions. Baseline testing showed seropositivity in only a handful of AZD1222 recipients. Repertoire collection took place solely once the T cell response had peaked.

The V end was cut by 1 base, the J end by 3 bases, with 6 bases between. The CDR3 is 13 residues long. A remark on this clone: What it binds is unknown.

TCRdb keeps only in-frame clones here, not all; method: immunoSEQ multiplex PCR. The sample includes about 56,000 clones, approximately 83% of them seen just once. This TCR was recovered from an adult in good health. Sequences were derived from peripheral blood, sampled on day 0 of AZD1222 vaccination. The V call is TRBV12-3 or TRBV12-4, the J call TRBJ1-2; unclear D gene. The CDR3 DNA is TGTGCCAGCAGTTTAGAACAGCACTATGGCTACACCTTC. It yields the protein CASSLEQHYGYTF.